A single sample is the source of the 30 T cell receptor beta chains below, sequenced in a study of cytomegalovirus exposure and HLA in healthy donors. PCR primers comprised 60 Vbeta and 13 Jbeta primers. Libraries were prepared by immunoSEQ multiplex PCR; TCRdb keeps only in-frame clonotypes and omits some of them. The sample lists 160,000 or so clones, roughly 79% seen once, with 5.5% to 7.5% in the top ten. Sequenced material: PBMCs. All receptors derive from a woman aged 40 to 50 in good health and CMV-seropositive.

This clone has just a few counts. The chain links TRBV2 to TRBJ2-5, with a tentative D call TRBD2 (6 bases). The V end was cut by 6 bases, the J end by 4 bases, with 18 bases between. The CDR3 has 15 amino acids. Germline V gene data show CDR1 as SNHLY and CDR2 as FYNNEI. The CDR3 region is CASSRGELGAETQYF. The DNA of the CDR3 is TGTGCCAGCAGCCGCGGGGAACTCGGGGCAGAGACCCAGTACTTC.

A single count supports this clone. V and J are TRBV19 and TRBJ2-7, with D possibly matching TRBD2 (5 bases). The CDR3 is made up of 15 amino acids. Germline V gene sequence: CDR1 LNHDA, CDR2 SQIVND (reference sequence). Trimming pared 1 base from V and 5 bases from J, leaving 15 bases between. The CDR3: CASSIVGSLYHEQYF. For the CDR3, the DNA is TGTGCCAGTAGTATAGTTGGGAGCCTTTACCACGAGCAGTACTTC.

Details on this clone: The junction shows a germline mismatch at one end, possibly a read error. V is TRBV7-9 and J is TRBJ1-5, with D maybe TRBD1 (5 bases). CDR1 is SEHNR and CDR2 is FQNEAQ in the germline V gene (reference sequence). The CDR3 spans 13 residues. CDR3 sequence reads: CSSSLDTTQPQHF. Here the CDR3 DNA reads TGTTCCAGCAGCCTGGACACTACCCAGCCCCAGCATTTT. Using reference TRBV7-9 and TRBJ1-5 for the parts outside the CDR3, the full variable domain is DTGVSQNPRHKITKRGQNVTFRCDPISEHNRLYWYRQTLGQGPEFLTYFQNEAQLEKSRLLSDRFSAERPKGSFSTLEIQRTEQGDSAMYLCSSSLDTTQPQHFGDGTRLSIL.

This clone was seen just once. The same CDR3 arises from other DNA sequences in this sample as well. This chain connects TRBV5-1 to TRBJ2-3; D may be TRBD2 (6 bases). Germline assignment: CDR1 SGHRS and CDR2 YFSETQ. CDR3 length: 14 residues. The V end lost 0 bases, the J end lost 1 base, and 6 bases lay between the germline ends. The DNA for the CDR3 is TGCGCCAGCAGCTTGGCGGGAGGCACAGATACGCAGTATTTT. Its protein is CASSLAGGTDTQYF.

For the CDR3, the DNA is TGCGCCAGCAGGGGGGACAGGGGGGTTTCACCCCTCCACTTT. Its translation is CASRGDRGVSPLHF. The V and J genes are TRBV5-1 and TRBJ1-6, with TRBD1 matching over 11 bases. Germline CDR1 SGHRS, CDR2 YFSETQ. The CDR3 consists of 14 residues. The ends lost 5 bases at V and 9 bases at J; junction bases unmatched: 4.

Regarding this clone: Germline and junction disagree at one end, which may indicate a read error. The chain couples TRBV7-9 to TRBJ2-1; D might be TRBD2 (6 bases). Germline CDR1 is SEHNR and CDR2 is FQNEAQ (reference sequence). This CDR3 spans 18 amino acids. CDR3 sequence (DNA): TGTTCCAGCAGCTCCCTTTTGAACCTCCTGGGACTGCTCAATGAGCAGTTCTTC. Translated, it gives CSSSSLLNLLGLLNEQFF.

J is TRBJ2-1 and V is TRBV19; D not resolved. The V and J ends lost 8 bases and 6 bases respectively, with 8 bases between them. CDR1 and CDR2 from the germline V gene are LNHDA and SQIVND (reference sequence). The CDR3 extends over 11 amino acids. The CDR3 DNA sequence: TGTGCCAGTCTTTTTAGCAATGAGCAGTTCTTC. It translates to CASLFSNEQFF.

The chain is built from TRBV28 and TRBJ1-4, with D possibly being TRBD1 (6 bases). The CDR3 runs to 14 residues. V was cut by 5 bases and J by 6 bases, with 13 bases left in between. In germline, CDR1 is MDHEN, CDR2 SYDVKM. Here the CDR3 reads CASSLQGSYEKLFF. The CDR3 region has the DNA TGTGCCAGCAGTCTGCAGGGGTCATATGAAAAACTGTTTTTT. Full variable domain (outside the CDR3, taken from reference TRBV28 and TRBJ1-4): DVKVTQSSRYLVKRTGEKVFLECVQDMDHENMFWYRQDPGLGLRLIYFSYDVKMKEKGDIPEGYSVSREKKERFSLILESASTNQTSMYLCASSLQGSYEKLFFGSGTQLSVL.

The V and J genes are TRBV19 and TRBJ1-6, with D uncertain. There are 13 residues in the CDR3. Per the germline V gene, CDR1 is LNHDA and CDR2 is SQIVND (reference sequence). V lost 6 bases to trimming and J lost 7 bases, with 10 bases between them. CDR3: CASSLGTNSPLHF. DNA of the CDR3: TGTGCCAGTAGCCTAGGAACCAATTCACCCCTCCACTTT.

This clone has just a few counts. The chain uses TRBV7-9 and TRBJ2-1; 12 nucleotides agree with TRBD2. From germline, CDR1 is SEHNR and CDR2 FQNEAQ (reference sequence). Trimming took 5 bases from V and 6 from J; bases not matched to a gene: 8. The length of the CDR3 is 16 residues. The CDR3 loop reads CASSHTRTSGINEQFF. DNA for the CDR3: TGTGCCAGCAGCCATACGCGGACTAGCGGGATCAATGAGCAGTTCTTC.

The chain carries TRBV7-2 and TRBJ1-2; maybe TRBD1 (6 bases). The CDR3 consists of 14 residues. Germline CDR1 reads SGHTA; CDR2 reads FQGNSA. With 5 bases removed from V and 4 bases from J, the gap between germline ends came to 14 bases. CDR3 amino acids: CASSPSGQLYGYTF. CDR3 coding DNA: TGTGCCAGCAGCCCGAGCGGACAGCTCTATGGCTACACCTTC.

This chain connects TRBV28 to TRBJ1-5, with no clear D. The CDR3 has 15 residues. Trimming took off 2 bases at V and 6 bases at J, with 14 bases between the two ends. CDR1 is MDHEN, CDR2 SYDVKM, per germline. The CDR3 nucleotides read TGTGCCAGCAGTTTAAGCGACGGGGTGGGTCAGCCCCAGCATTTT. It yields the protein CASSLSDGVGQPQHF. Drawing the rest from reference TRBV28 and TRBJ1-5, the complete variable domain is DVKVTQSSRYLVKRTGEKVFLECVQDMDHENMFWYRQDPGLGLRLIYFSYDVKMKEKGDIPEGYSVSREKKERFSLILESASTNQTSMYLCASSLSDGVGQPQHFGDGTRLSIL.

The CDR3 DNA follows: TGCAGCGCGACTAGCGGGGGCTACGAGCAGTACTTC. Translating it yields CSATSGGYEQYF. This chain connects TRBV29-1 to TRBJ2-7; TRBD2 matches at 12 bases. Germline V gives CDR1 SQVTM, CDR2 ANQGSEA. The trim removed 7 bases at V and 3 bases at J, leaving 1 base unmatched. This CDR3 is built from 12 residues.

The CDR3 loop is CASSQDNTDTQYF. The CDR3 DNA is TGCGCCAGCAGTCAGGACAACACAGATACGCAGTATTTT. J is TRBJ2-3 and V is TRBV10-1; possibly TRBD1 for D (5 bases). This CDR3 region has 13 residues. Trimming left V 5 bases short and J 2 bases short, with 8 bases between. CDR1 and CDR2 (germline): WNHNN, SYGVQD (reference sequence).

The V call is TRBV4-1, the J call TRBJ2-2; D is undetermined. The germline CDR1 and CDR2 sequences are MGHRA and YSYEKL. This CDR3 is 14 amino acids long. V gave up 1 base and J gave up 5 bases, with 8 bases separating them. In DNA, the CDR3 is TGCGCCAGCAGCCAAGCGACTTGGACCGGGGAGCTGTTTTTT. Protein product: CASSQATWTGELFF.

In its sample, this clone was seen once. The chain carries TRBV7-2 and TRBJ1-1, with D possibly TRBD1 on 5 matching bases. Germline assignment: CDR1 SGHTA and CDR2 FQGNSA. Trimming removed 8 bases at V and 6 bases at J, with 10 bases between. The CDR3 extends over 11 amino acids. CDR3 in amino acids: CASARVAEAFF. The CDR3 DNA reads TGTGCCAGCGCCAGGGTCGCTGAAGCTTTCTTT.

The rearrangement joins TRBV5-6 to TRBJ2-5, with 7 bases aligning to TRBD1. CDR1 is SGHDT, CDR2 YYEEEE, per germline. V shed 4 bases and J 2 bases; nucleotides not matched to a gene: 14. CDR3 size: 17 residues. This CDR3 reads CASSQKYRDSKQETQYF. In nucleotides, the CDR3 is TGTGCCAGCAGCCAAAAATACCGGGACAGCAAACAAGAGACCCAGTACTTC.

Of note for this clone: The sample carries other DNA sequences with the same CDR3. This sequence joins TRBV9 and TRBJ2-5; 7 bases agree with TRBD2. CDR3 length equals 15 residues. Looked up from germline, CDR1 is SGDLS and CDR2 is YYNGEE. Trimming took 4 bases from V and 5 from J; bases not matched to a gene: 11. CDR3 DNA: TGTGCCAGCAGCCCTCGTGCGGGGGTACAGGAGACCCAGTACTTC. Its protein is CASSPRAGVQETQYF.

The rearrangement uses TRBV5-5 and TRBJ2-3; TRBD2 matches at 9 bases. The CDR3 runs to 16 residues. CDR1 and CDR2 from the germline V gene are SGHKS and YYEKEE (reference sequence). The J segment lost 5 bases and the V segment lost 4 bases, leaving 11 bases of the junction unmatched. The CDR3 DNA reads as TGTGCCAGCAGCGGTACCCGCGGGGGGGGCATAGATACGCAGTATTTT. This gives the protein CASSGTRGGGIDTQYF.

Here the CDR3 DNA reads TGTGCCAGCAGTCTATTTAGCGGATACACCGGGGAGCTGTTTTTT. Protein product: CASSLFSGYTGELFF. The chain links TRBV27 to TRBJ2-2; TRBD2 might be the D (6 bases). The germline V and J ends were trimmed by 5 bases and 3 bases, with 13 bases remaining between them. The CDR3 loop spans 15 amino acids. Germline CDR1 reads MNHEY; CDR2 reads SMNVEV (reference sequence).

The gene calls are TRBV2 and TRBJ2-7; a weak D match, TRBD2 (5 bases). There are 12 residues in the CDR3. V lost 6 bases and J 2 bases, leaving 8 bases between the germline ends. Per the germline V gene, CDR1 is SNHLY and CDR2 is FYNNEI. The DNA for the CDR3 is TGTGCCAGCAGGAGCGGCACCTACGAGCAGTACTTC. Amino acids: CASRSGTYEQYF.

This sequence joins TRBV12-5 and TRBJ1-5, with D uncertain. V was pared by 1 base and J by 5 bases, with 15 bases between. The CDR3 spans 16 residues. Germline lookup yields CDR1 LGHNT and CDR2 FRNRAP. CDR3 DNA: TGTGCTAGTGGTTTGGAACTAAGATACGGGGATCAGCCCCAGCATTTT. Its protein product is CASGLELRYGDQPQHF.

The chain uses TRBV7-6 and TRBJ1-2; D possibly corresponds to TRBD1 (6 bases). Germline V gives CDR1 SGHVS, CDR2 FNYEAQ. The CDR3 has 13 residues. V shed 4 bases and J shed 7 bases, with 13 bases lying between them. CDR3 in amino acids: CASSSLGGSGYTF. CDR3 sequence (DNA): TGTGCCAGCAGCTCCCTAGGGGGATCTGGCTACACCTTC.

A remark on this clone: A junction boundary mismatches the germline segment, possibly from a read error. This rearrangement joins TRBV19 to TRBJ2-6, with a weak D call TRBD1 (6 bases). CDR1 and CDR2 from the germline V gene are LNHDA and SQIVND (reference sequence). This CDR3 region has 13 residues. Written as DNA, the CDR3 is TGTGCCAGTAACAGGGCTGGGGCCAACGGCCTGACTTTC. Encoded protein: CASNRAGANGLTF.

The V and J genes are TRBV15 and TRBJ1-2; D remains ambiguous. Per the germline V gene, CDR1 is LNHNV and CDR2 is YYDKDF (reference sequence). The CDR3 runs 14 residues. Trimming stripped 2 bases from V and 0 bases from J, with 7 bases between. This chain's CDR3 is CATSRLIANYGYTF. In nucleotides, the CDR3 is TGTGCCACCAGCAGATTAATAGCTAACTATGGCTACACCTTC.

The chain has TRBV29-1 and TRBJ2-1; 12 bases are shared with TRBD2. V shed 4 bases, J shed 4 bases, and the junction held 5 bases outside the gene matches. The CDR3 loop spans 15 amino acids. Germline CDR1 reads SQVTM; CDR2 reads ANQGSEA. The CDR3 protein is CSVVTSGGIYNEQFF. CDR3 nucleotide sequence: TGCAGCGTTGTAACTAGCGGGGGGATTTACAATGAGCAGTTCTTC.

The chain employs TRBV2 and TRBJ1-2; D gene unclear. The V and J ends lost 4 bases and 7 bases respectively, with 7 bases between them. CDR3 size: 11 residues. In germline, CDR1 is SNHLY, CDR2 FYNNEI. As DNA, the CDR3 is TGTGCCAGCAGTGTTAGGAGTGGCTACACCTTC. Translating it yields CASSVRSGYTF.

J is TRBJ1-1 and V is TRBV15; D is possibly TRBD1 (5 bases). The CDR3 spans 15 residues. V dropped 0 bases and J dropped 5 bases, with 13 bases sitting between them. Germline CDR1 LNHNV, CDR2 YYDKDF (reference sequence). The CDR3 nucleotides are TGTGCCACCAGCAGAGATCTCCAGGGAGGGACTGAAGCTTTCTTT. It translates to CATSRDLQGGTEAFF. The variable domain in full, with the rest retrieved from reference TRBV15 and TRBJ1-1, is DAMVIQNPRYQVTQFGKPVTLSCSQTLNHNVMYWYQQKSSQAPKLLFHYYDKDFNNEADTPDNFQSRRPNTSFCFLDIRSPGLGDTAMYLCATSRDLQGGTEAFFGQGTRLTVV.

The chain has TRBV6-5 and TRBJ1-1; 8 bases map to TRBD1. With V trimmed by 5 bases and J by 6 bases, 11 bases remained unmatched. Germline loops: CDR1 MNHEY, CDR2 SVGAGI. This CDR3 has 15 amino acids. The CDR3: CASSPEQGVVAEAFF. DNA for the CDR3: TGTGCCAGCAGTCCAGAACAGGGGGTGGTCGCTGAAGCTTTCTTT.

This chain uses TRBV2 with TRBJ2-2; maybe TRBD2 (6 bases). The V gene lost 9 bases and the J gene lost 6 bases, with 17 bases spanning the gap. Germline-derived CDR1 and CDR2 are SNHLY and FYNNEI. This CDR3 comprises 14 residues. In DNA, the CDR3 is TGTGCCAGGCTCTCTCGGCCGGGGGCCGGGGAGCTGTTTTTT. It yields the protein CARLSRPGAGELFF.